This entry lists 5 T cell receptor beta chains sequenced from one sample in a study of T cell responses to AZD1222 COVID-19 vaccine. Clones were read by immunoSEQ multiplex PCR, and TCRdb kept only the in-frame ones, dropping some. Found here are around 80,000 clones, 87% of them singletons; the top ten hold under 1.5%. The specimen was peripheral blood, collected 28 days after the second AZD1222 dose. Every receptor here comes from an adult who received the AZD1222 COVID-19 vaccine.

As concerns this clone: Its ends do not fully match the called genes, so a read error is possible. This sequence joins TRBV6-5 and TRBJ1-5; TRBD1 aligns across 10 bases. The CDR3 extends over 15 amino acids. The germline gives CDR1 MNHEY, CDR2 SVGAGI. CDR3: CASSYLGTGEQPQHF. Written as DNA, the CDR3 is TGTGCCAGCAGCTACTTAGGGACAGGGGAACAGCCCCAGCATTTT.

The J gene is TRBJ2-7, the V gene TRBV5-1; D not certain. V shed 4 bases and J shed 1 base, with 6 bases lying between them. Germline assignment: CDR1 SGHRS and CDR2 YFSETQ. There are 12 residues in the CDR3. DNA of the CDR3: TGCGCCAGCAGCGCGGATTCCTACGAGCAGTACTTC. Encoded protein: CASSADSYEQYF.

The rearrangement joins TRBV9 to TRBJ2-3, with D unresolved. Per the germline V gene, CDR1 is SGDLS and CDR2 is YYNGEE. CDR3 size: 14 residues. With 0 bases removed from V and 5 bases from J, the gap between germline ends came to 10 bases. The DNA of the CDR3 is TGTGCCAGCAGCGTAGCTCGGGCGGAAGATACGCAGTATTTT. The encoded protein is CASSVARAEDTQYF.

This rearrangement joins TRBV19 to TRBJ2-7, with a tentative D call TRBD1 (6 bases). The V end was cut by 6 bases, the J end by 0 bases, with 12 bases between. This CDR3 contains 14 residues. CDR1 and CDR2 (germline): LNHDA, SQIVND (reference sequence). The CDR3 nucleotides are TGTGCCAGTAGAGACGACAGGACCTCCTACGAGCAGTACTTC. Its protein product is CASRDDRTSYEQYF.

The chain is built from TRBV7-8 and TRBJ2-3; no definite D call. The V gene lost 0 bases and the J gene lost 2 bases, with 12 bases spanning the gap. The CDR3 sequence is 16 residues long. CDR1 and CDR2 from the germline V gene are SGHVS and FQNEAQ. The CDR3: CASSLAGPIHTDTQYF. CDR3 nucleotides: TGTGCCAGCAGCTTAGCAGGACCCATACACACAGATACGCAGTATTTT. The full variable domain, in which reference TRBV7-8 and TRBJ2-3 provide the parts outside the CDR3, is GAGVSQSPRYKVAKRGQDVALRCDPISGHVSLFWYQQALGQGPEFLTYFQNEAQLDKSGLPSDRFFAERPEGSVSTLKIQRTQQEDSAVYLCASSLAGPIHTDTQYFGPGTRLTVL.